The T cell receptor (beta chain) described here comes from a study of blood T cells in healthy people across ages. A word on this clonotype: No antigen is known for it.

Per-sample yields of isolated PBMCs were at least 6 million. Then a second PCR, running roughly 6 to 11 cycles, was carried out with a sample-barcoded 5' primer and a J-beta primer mix. Via MiXCR, TCRdb re-called the 5' RACE reads, giving one row per CDR3 protein. The sample carries over 600,000 distinct CDR3 sequences, 46% recorded once. Notes on the study in general: The long-lived group displayed more naive CD4+ cells, plus higher diversity, than the aged donors did.

The CDR3 is 20 residues long. Germline-derived CDR1 and CDR2 are KGHDR and SFDVKD. V lost 7 bases and J 0 bases, leaving 28 bases between the germline ends. The TCR was taken from an elderly man in good health. V and J are TRBV24-1 and TRBJ2-3; D is undetermined. Sample: blood. Here the CDR3 DNA reads TGTGCCACCAGCTCCTCCCAACCGGCCAAGTCGCCACTTAGCACAGATACGCAGTATTTT. Encoded protein: CATSSSQPAKSPLSTDTQYF.